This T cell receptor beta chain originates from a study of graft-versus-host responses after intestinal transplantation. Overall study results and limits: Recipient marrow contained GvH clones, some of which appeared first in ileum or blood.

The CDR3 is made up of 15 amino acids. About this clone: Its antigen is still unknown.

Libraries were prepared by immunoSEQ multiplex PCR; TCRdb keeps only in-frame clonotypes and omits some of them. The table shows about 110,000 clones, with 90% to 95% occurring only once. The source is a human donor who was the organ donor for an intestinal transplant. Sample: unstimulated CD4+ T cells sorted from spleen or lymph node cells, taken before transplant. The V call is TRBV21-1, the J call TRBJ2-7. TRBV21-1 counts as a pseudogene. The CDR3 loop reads CASSKKGRPCYEQYF. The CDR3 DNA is TGTGCCAGCAGCAAAAAGGGTCGTCCTTGCTACGAGCAGTACTTC.